This T cell receptor beta chain is drawn from a study of CD4 T cells in relation to SARS-CoV-2 and coronaviruses. Study information: TCR beta CDR3s were sequenced after 10-day antigen culture of PBMCs.

Method: immunoSEQ multiplex PCR; TCRdb's copy keeps in-frame clones and lacks some. This table holds tens of thousands of clones, around 78% found once. General study points: This crossreactivity analysis covered spike protein alone, no other viral proteins. Compared with monoreactive clones, crossreactive clones showed significantly weaker SARS-CoV-2 expansion.

Trimming cost V 4 bases and J 7 bases, with 13 bases left between them. The CDR3 runs to 13 residues. Per the germline V gene, CDR1 is LNHDA and CDR2 is SQIVND (reference sequence). Notes on this clone: Its antigen is as yet unknown.

The unexposed donors gave CD4+ T cells in about 2010-2019, prior to COVID-19. After about 11 days of culture, CD4+ T cells were isolated. Unexposed-donor CD4+ T cells were probed with SARS-CoV-2 S/N and four cold-coronavirus spikes, cells permitting. V gene TRBV19 combines with J gene TRBJ1-2, with D uncertain. Sequences were obtained from CD4+ T cells from PBMCs, cultured in vitro. This receptor was identified in a human donor in good health. CDR3 DNA sequence: TGTGCCAGTAGTAATTCTGCACGGTCTGGCTACACCTTC. The encoded protein is CASSNSARSGYTF.